The 8 T cell receptor beta chains below all came from one sample that was sequenced in a study of CXCR3-negative and CXCR3-positive naive CD8 T cells. UMI-labeled 5' RACE yielded the TRB cDNA libraries. From its re-call of the 5' RACE reads, TCRdb lists each CDR3 protein once, without DNA. The sample spans tens of thousands of distinct CDR3 sequences; the ten largest clones claim 7% to 8%. Sequencing was performed on memory CD8+ T cells from blood. These receptors originate from a human donor in good health. Some clones in this sample may be carry-over from other donors' samples.

The chain couples TRBV29-1 to TRBJ2-7; with no DNA, the TCRdb D assignment of TRBD1 cannot be verified. This CDR3 spans 16 amino acids. Germline CDR1 and CDR2: SQVTM and ANQGSEA. The CDR3 spells CSVETVQGGLDYEQYF.

The V and J genes are TRBV6-4 and TRBJ2-7; TCRdb selects TRBD1, and the lack of DNA leaves this call unchecked. CDR1 is MRHNA and CDR2 is SNTAGT in the germline V gene. This CDR3 has 15 amino acids. The CDR3 loop reads CASSDSSGGHYEQYF.

V gene TRBV5-1 combines with J gene TRBJ2-2; TCRdb names TRBD1, which stays unverified in the absence of DNA. This CDR3 spans 17 amino acids. The V gene's germline CDR1 is SGHRS and CDR2 YFSETQ. This chain's CDR3 is CASSLAGTPTNTGELFF.

The chain combines TRBV4-2 with TRBJ2-7; TCRdb's assignment of TRBD1 cannot be checked, as there is no DNA. The CDR3 is made up of 18 amino acids. The germline V gene has CDR1 LGHNA and CDR2 YNFKEQ. The CDR3: CASSQVVSGGLYSYEQYF.

The V gene is TRBV20-1, the J gene TRBJ2-4; no DNA is available, so the TRBD2 call from TCRdb remains unchecked. This CDR3 has 13 residues. Germline-derived CDR1 and CDR2 are DFQATT and SNEGSKA (reference sequence). The chain's CDR3 is CSASMWRVDIQYF.

The rearrangement links TRBV13 to TRBJ1-3. The germline gives CDR1 PRHDT, CDR2 FYEKMQ (reference sequence). The CDR3 spans 14 residues. CDR3 residues: CASSLVISGNTIYF.

By frequency, this clonotype registers medium-sized. The chain carries TRBV6-4 and TRBJ2-5; there is no DNA to check the TCRdb D call of TRBD2. The germline V gene encodes CDR1 MRHNA and CDR2 SNTAGT. The CDR3 runs 16 residues. The CDR3 loop reads CASSETGLAGQETQYF.

The V gene is TRBV7-9, the J gene TRBJ2-4. Germline CDR1 and CDR2: SEHNR and FQNEAQ (reference sequence). The CDR3 extends over 13 amino acids. CDR3 in amino acids: CASSSRTNWVQYF.